A single sample is the source of the 24 T cell receptor beta chains below, sequenced in a study of T cell repertoires in breast cancer (dated by TCRdb to 2015 to 2016). Preparation of the library involved emulsion pairing. Sequencing relied on an Illumina MiSeq. Unpaired genes were suppressed in a second nested PCR with blocking oligos, after which Illumina adaptors and barcodes were added in a third nested PCR. TCRdb's own reprocessing of the public reads used fastp at Q25 and MiXCR and kept productive beta chains. CDR3 protein duplicates are merged, each entry listing the most common genes and DNA. The sample table lists approximately 37,000 distinct CDR3 sequences, about 50% of them with a count of one. The ten most abundant clones make up roughly 60% of the sample. To analyze paired alpha-beta TCRs of CD8+ T cells, the study used an expanded emulsion RT-PCR method with primers covering all TCR V genes.

Sequencing was done on a sample of CD8+ T cells. The receptor set was obtained from a pool of human donors with breast cancer or a healthy control (not recorded which).

This clonotype came up a few times. The chain recombines TRBV5-1 with TRBJ2-2; TRBD2 aligns across 7 bases. Per germline, CDR1 SGHRS and CDR2 YFSETQ. There are 15 residues in the CDR3. The V and J ends lost 6 bases and 3 bases, in that order; junction bases with no gene match: 8. The CDR3 loop reads CASTQTGGYTGELFF. CDR3 DNA: TGCGCCAGCACCCAAACGGGGGGATACACCGGGGAGCTGTTTTTT.

Concerning this clonotype: This may be a read error, as it is one base from a much larger clone. The CDR3: CSSSQGRALAQYF. CDR3 nucleotides: TGTTCCAGCAGCCAAGGGCGCGCTCTGGCGCAGTATTTT. The chain is built from TRBV3-1 and TRBJ2-3; no reliable D call. The CDR3 totals 13 residues. CDR1 and CDR2 from the germline V gene are LGHDT and YNNKEL (reference sequence).

About this clonotype: This may be a read error: a much more frequent sequence differs by one nucleotide. As DNA, the CDR3 is TGTGCCAGCAGCCCAGACAGGGTCGGCAATGGGCAGTTCTTC. Its translation: CASSPDRVGNGQFF. The chain joins TRBV11-3 to TRBJ2-1, with 7 bases that match TRBD1. This CDR3 is built from 14 residues. The germline CDR1 and CDR2 sequences are SGHNT and YENEEA.

The chain combines TRBV7-3 with TRBJ2-2; D not resolved. V shed 3 bases and J shed 9 bases, with 11 bases lying between them. Germline assignment: CDR1 SGHTA and CDR2 FQGTGA. The CDR3 totals 13 residues. CDR3 bases: TGTGCCAGCAGCTTTCGGGCCGACCGGGAGCTGTTTTTT. As protein: CASSFRADRELFF.

The rearrangement uses TRBV6-2 or TRBV6-3 and TRBJ2-7; D remains unclear. V lost 4 bases, J lost 6 bases, and 10 bases lay in between. Germline CDR1 and CDR2: MNHEY and SVGEGT. The CDR3 spans 12 residues. CDR3 in amino acids: CASSFKGSEQYF. The CDR3 DNA sequence: TGTGCCAGCAGTTTTAAGGGCAGCGAGCAGTACTTC.

The chain recombines TRBV20-1 with TRBJ2-1; D unclear. V was trimmed by 0 bases and J by 0 bases, leaving 12 bases between them. The CDR3 is 16 amino acids. CDR1 and CDR2 (germline): DFQATT, SNEGSKA (reference sequence). The CDR3 sequence: CSARDEETPSYNEQFF. CDR3 nucleotide sequence: TGCAGTGCTAGAGATGAAGAGACCCCCTCCTACAATGAGCAGTTCTTC.

The CDR3 reads CASSQEAPGLRFF. CDR3 in DNA: TGCGCCAGCAGCCAAGAAGCCCCGGGACTGAGGTTCTTC. The chain is built from TRBV4-1 and TRBJ2-1; D is possibly TRBD2 (6 bases). Germline lookup yields CDR1 MGHRA and CDR2 YSYEKL. Trimming shortened V by 0 bases and J by 15 bases, and 15 bases separated the two germline ends. There are 13 residues in the CDR3.

A few counts support this clonotype. The chain employs TRBV5-1 and TRBJ1-5; TRBD1 agrees at 9 bases. The germline V gene encodes CDR1 SGHRS and CDR2 YFSETQ. The CDR3 contains 14 residues. Germline trimming cut 5 bases from V and 6 bases from J; bases unmatched to any gene: 6. The CDR3 DNA is TGCGCCAGCAGGCCGGACAGGGGTGGTCAGCCCCAGCATTTT. Residues: CASRPDRGGQPQHF.

The chain couples TRBV12-5 to TRBJ1-5; 8 bases align to TRBD1. The germline CDR1 and CDR2 sequences are LGHNT and FRNRAP. The CDR3 contains 15 residues. The junction had 8 bases not matched to a gene; V was cut back by 6 bases and J by 4 bases. The CDR3 loop reads CASGPTRGHNQPQHF. CDR3 nucleotides: TGTGCTAGTGGGCCCACCAGGGGGCATAATCAGCCCCAGCATTTT.

The V gene is TRBV6-1, the J gene TRBJ2-7, with D possibly being TRBD1 (6 bases). V lost 2 bases, J lost 1 base, and 9 bases lay in between. Germline V gene data show CDR1 as MNHNS and CDR2 as SASEGT. The CDR3 spans 14 residues. Here the CDR3 DNA reads TGTGCCAGCAGTGAACAGGGGACATCCTACGAGCAGTACTTC. It translates to CASSEQGTSYEQYF.

The genes are TRBV4-2 and TRBJ1-4, with unresolved D. Germline values: CDR1 LGHNA, CDR2 YNFKEQ. The CDR3 is 16 residues long. V gave up 0 bases and J gave up 6 bases, with 14 bases separating them. CDR3 region: CASSQDPSVFDEKLFF. CDR3 DNA: TGTGCCAGCAGCCAAGATCCCTCGGTTTTCGATGAAAAACTGTTTTTT.

The J gene is TRBJ1-2, the V gene TRBV10-3; 12 bases match TRBD1. CDR1 is ENHRY and CDR2 is SYGVKD in the germline V gene. The CDR3 loop spans 16 amino acids. Germline trimming cut 3 bases from V and 3 bases from J; bases unmatched to any gene: 5. The CDR3 DNA is TGTGCCATCAGTGATGGGACAGGGGGCGACGACTATGGCTACACCTTC. Its translation: CAISDGTGGDDYGYTF.

This chain joins TRBV5-1 and TRBJ1-4; D is perhaps TRBD1 (5 bases). The CDR3 runs 17 residues. Trimming pared 5 bases from V and 4 bases from J, leaving 21 bases between. Germline-derived CDR1 and CDR2 are SGHRS and YFSETQ. CDR3 sequence (DNA): TGCGCCAGCAGTCCGGAGGGGCTGGGAAGCTATAATGAAAAACTGTTTTTT. This translates into CASSPEGLGSYNEKLFF.

This rearrangement joins TRBV20-1 to TRBJ1-5; TRBD1 matches at 10 bases. This CDR3 has 14 amino acids. The ends lost 1 base at V and 11 bases at J; junction bases unmatched: 8. Germline V gene lookup returns CDR1 DFQATT and CDR2 SNEGSKA (reference sequence). The CDR3 is CSARAGTGDMAQHF. Here the CDR3 DNA reads TGCAGTGCTAGAGCCGGGACAGGGGACATGGCCCAGCATTTT.

For this clonotype: The junction departs from germline at one end; a sequencing error may be responsible. The rearrangement uses TRBV20-1 and TRBJ2-7; the D gene is possibly TRBD2 (6 bases). The CDR3 totals 14 residues. Germline CDR1 and CDR2: DFQATT and SNEGSKA (reference sequence). The DNA of the CDR3 is TGCAGTGCTAGAGCTGGGGGGAGCTCCTATGAGCAGTACTTC. Translated, it gives CSARAGGSSYEQYF.

This clonotype was seen more than once but under ten times. V and J are TRBV20-1 and TRBJ2-7, with TRBD2 as a possible D gene (7 bases). CDR3 length: 12 amino acids. V lost 6 bases, J lost 3 bases, and 12 bases lay in between. Germline V gives CDR1 DFQATT, CDR2 SNEGSKA (reference sequence). DNA for the CDR3: TGCAGTGCAGGGGGGGAGCTCTACGAGCAGTACTTC. Protein sequence: CSAGGELYEQYF.

The J gene is TRBJ1-2, the V gene TRBV18; possible D gene TRBD1, 5 bases. Germline V gene lookup returns CDR1 KGHSH and CDR2 LQKENI. This CDR3 spans 12 amino acids. V lost 2 bases, J lost 6 bases, and 7 bases lay in between. CDR3 protein: CASSPSGDGYTF. CDR3 nucleotides: TGTGCCAGCTCACCATCGGGGGATGGCTACACCTTC.

This clonotype was counted between two and nine times. The chain recombines TRBV4-1 with TRBJ2-3; tentative D call: TRBD2 (5 bases). The CDR3 runs 13 residues. V was shortened by 0 bases and J by 10 bases, with 11 bases between the two germline ends. The germline V gene encodes CDR1 MGHRA and CDR2 YSYEKL. CDR3 in amino acids: CASSQDNGVAQYF. Written as DNA, the CDR3 is TGCGCCAGCAGCCAAGATAACGGGGTTGCGCAGTATTTT.

This chain connects TRBV20-1 to TRBJ2-7, with 11 bases matching TRBD2. Germline V gives CDR1 DFQATT, CDR2 SNEGSKA (reference sequence). CDR3 size: 14 residues. J was trimmed by 4 bases and V by 5 bases; bases with no gene match: 7. The DNA for the CDR3 is TGCAGTGCTTCGACTAGCGGGGAGGCGTACGAGCAGTACTTC. Its translation is CSASTSGEAYEQYF.

The rearrangement joins TRBV15 to TRBJ2-3; D may be TRBD2 (6 bases). Germline values: CDR1 LNHNV, CDR2 YYDKDF (reference sequence). The CDR3 spans 16 residues. V was trimmed by 3 bases and J by 1 base, leaving 14 bases between them. The CDR3 is CATSRTLSGGTDTQYF. The CDR3 region has the DNA TGTGCCACCAGCAGGACCCTTTCGGGGGGCACAGATACGCAGTATTTT.

This clonotype was seen at least ten times. The CDR3 reads CASTGRNSYEQYF. In nucleotides, the CDR3 is TGTGCCAGCACGGGACGTAACTCCTACGAGCAGTACTTC. This chain links TRBV25-1 with TRBJ2-7; either TRBD1 or TRBD2 may fit D (5 bases each). The V end lost 7 bases, the J end lost 0 bases, and 10 bases lay between the germline ends. The CDR3 length is 13 residues. Looked up from germline, CDR1 is MGHDK and CDR2 is SYGVNS.

The chain links TRBV2 to TRBJ2-1; 10 bases fit TRBD2. CDR3 size: 13 residues. The J segment lost 9 bases and the V segment lost 10 bases, leaving 9 bases of the junction unmatched. The germline V gene encodes CDR1 SNHLY and CDR2 FYNNEI. The CDR3 DNA reads TGTGCCACCTCCGGGACTAGCGTCGGTGAGCAGTTCTTC. Translated: CATSGTSVGEQFF.

The chain links TRBV10-1 to TRBJ1-6; tentatively, D is TRBD1 (6 bases). Germline CDR1 and CDR2: WNHNN and SYGVQD (reference sequence). There are 13 residues in the CDR3. V was shortened by 6 bases and J by 8 bases, with 11 bases between the two germline ends. The CDR3 nucleotides are TGCGCCAGCAGGGCGGCAGGGGATTCACCCCTCCACTTT. Its translation is CASRAAGDSPLHF.

This sequence joins TRBV20-1 and TRBJ1-2; D ambiguous. V was cut by 8 bases and J by 0 bases, with 10 bases left in between. The CDR3 is 12 amino acids. The germline CDR1 and CDR2 sequences are DFQATT and SNEGSKA (reference sequence). In nucleotides, the CDR3 is TGCAGTTCACCGGGAACTAACTATGGCTACACCTTC. Translation gives CSSPGTNYGYTF.